This T cell receptor (beta chain) was sequenced for a study of cytomegalovirus exposure and HLA in healthy donors. With 60 Vbeta and 13 Jbeta primers, the PCR was carried out. Profiling relied on immunoSEQ multiplex PCR, and the TCRdb table lists in-frame clones only, not all of them. The sample has more than 100,000 clones; less than 75% are singletons. The sequenced sample consisted of PBMCs. The clonotype comes from a woman between 40 and 50 years old in good health and CMV-seronegative.

Here the CDR3 reads CASSGDISQPQHF. The CDR3 DNA sequence: TGTGCCAGCAGCGGGGACATTTCTCAGCCCCAGCATTTT. The rearrangement links TRBV9 to TRBJ1-5, with D perhaps TRBD1 (6 bases). The V and J ends lost 3 bases and 6 bases respectively, with 10 bases between them. The CDR3 extends over 13 amino acids. Germline lookup yields CDR1 SGDLS and CDR2 YYNGEE. The variable domain in full, with the rest retrieved from reference TRBV9 and TRBJ1-5, is DSGVTQTPKHLITATGQRVTLRCSPRSGDLSVYWYQQSLDQGLQFLIQYYNGEERAKGNILERFSAQQFPDLHSELNLSSLELGDSALYFCASSGDISQPQHFGDGTRLSIL.